This TCR beta chain emerged from a study of T cell responses to AZD1222 COVID-19 vaccine. The CDR3 spans 17 residues. Germline loops: CDR1 SGHTA, CDR2 FQGTGA. Trimming left V 1 base short and J 2 bases short, with 14 bases between. Assay: immunoSEQ multiplex PCR; the TCRdb copy retains only in-frame clones and omits some. The sample table includes about 140,000 clones. Concerning this clone itself: Its specificity is not known.

Study outcomes and limitations: Among AZD1222 vaccinees, only six were seropositive at baseline. The donor group comprised mostly white British people and more females; the analysis possibly underestimated clonal diversity. No repertoire was sampled before or during the peak T cell response, only after it. In the spike-specific TCR repertoire, nearly half reportedly target unmutated variant regions.

V usage is TRBV7-3 and J usage is TRBJ2-2; possibly TRBD1 or TRBD2 for D (6 bases each). This TCR was sampled from an adult in good health. Sequencing was carried out using peripheral blood. In nucleotides, the CDR3 is TGTGCCAGCAGCTTAATGGGCTGGGGGGCAAACACCGGGGAGCTGTTTTTT. Translation: CASSLMGWGANTGELFF.